This T cell receptor (beta chain) was sequenced for a study of Ad26.COV2.S vaccination and SARS-CoV-2 variants. This table comes from immunoSEQ multiplex PCR, and its TCRdb copy is limited to in-frame clones, with some not included. The table records approximately 450,000 clones, 75% to 95% of them present only once. Regarding treatment: around 19 received Ad26.COV2.S at low or high dose, single or two shots; about 5 received placebo; per-sample allocation not given. The samples were gathered on day 63 after the first injection of vaccine or placebo. V dropped 8 bases and J dropped 6 bases, with 14 bases sitting between them. There are 13 residues in the CDR3.

This chain joins TRBV12-3 or TRBV12-4 and TRBJ1-5; D remains unclear. Sequencing was performed on peripheral blood, taken in a trial of Ad26.COV2.S vaccine versus placebo. The sequence derives from a person aged 18-65 years who received the Ad26.COV2.S COVID-19 vaccine or a placebo. CDR3: CASRSHATQPQHF. The CDR3 nucleotides read TGTGCCAGCCGATCTCACGCTACTCAGCCCCAGCATTTT.